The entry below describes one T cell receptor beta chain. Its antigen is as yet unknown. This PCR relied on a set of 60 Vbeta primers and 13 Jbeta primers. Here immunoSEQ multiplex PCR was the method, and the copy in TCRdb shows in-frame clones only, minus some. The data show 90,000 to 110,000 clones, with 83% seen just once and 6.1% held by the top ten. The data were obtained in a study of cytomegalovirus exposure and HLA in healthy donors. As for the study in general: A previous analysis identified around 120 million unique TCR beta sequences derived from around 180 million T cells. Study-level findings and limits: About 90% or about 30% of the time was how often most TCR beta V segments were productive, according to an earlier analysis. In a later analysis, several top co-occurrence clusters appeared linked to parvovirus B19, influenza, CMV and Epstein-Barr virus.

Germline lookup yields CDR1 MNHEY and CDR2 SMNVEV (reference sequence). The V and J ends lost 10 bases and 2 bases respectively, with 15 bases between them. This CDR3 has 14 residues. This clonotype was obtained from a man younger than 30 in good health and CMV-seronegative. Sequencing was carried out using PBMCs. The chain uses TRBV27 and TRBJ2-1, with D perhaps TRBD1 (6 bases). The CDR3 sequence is CATLMTGPYNEQFF. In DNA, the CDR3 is TGTGCCACCCTCATGACAGGCCCCTACAATGAGCAGTTCTTC.